These T cell receptor beta chains were read from a single sample in a study of cytomegalovirus exposure and HLA in healthy donors. Sequencing used immunoSEQ multiplex PCR; TCRdb keeps in-frame clones, though not all of them. The table lists 100,000 to 150,000 clones, more than 65% of them singletons. Sequenced input: PBMCs. The origin of the receptors is a man in his fifties or sixties in good health and CMV-seronegative. CDR3s include the opening cysteine and the closing phenylalanine or tryptophan. Fields, in order: J gene, V gene, CDR3 protein.

TRBJ1-3	TRBV9	CASTTGTGYGNTIYF
TRBJ1-1	TRBV29-1	CSAYGTILPGTEAFF
TRBJ1-1	TRBV6-5	CASSYSEGGTEAFF
TRBJ1-4	TRBV7-9	CASSTGQADEKLFF
TRBJ2-2	TRBV19	CASHDTGELFF
TRBJ1-2	TRBV18	CASSTATRIYGYTF
TRBJ2-1	TRBV7-9	CASSVGTSGLQDNEQFF
TRBJ2-5	TRBV4-1	CASSQGSSGAQETQYF
TRBJ2-2	TRBV27	CASSVRGAAGEPFF
TRBJ1-4	TRBV6-5	CASSYTGQGEKLFF
TRBJ1-2	TRBV19	CASRTAYNYGYTF
TRBJ1-2	TRBV5-1	CATRTGFVDGYTF
TRBJ2-1	TRBV29-1	CSVDGGVGEKFF
TRBJ1-6	TRBV7-9	CASSLRQGYNSPLHF
TRBJ2-5	TRBV13	CASSRTSGGMGETQYF
TRBJ2-1	TRBV4-2	CASSPRAGAQYNEQFF
TRBJ1-4	TRBV15	CATSRDQGKLFF
TRBJ2-7	TRBV4-1	CASSQDRGFYEQYF
TRBJ1-5	TRBV6-5	CASSYSGGGQPQHF
TRBJ1-6	TRBV30	CAWSPSRGRVSPLHF
TRBJ1-2	TRBV27	CASRTGTGNYGYTF
TRBJ1-1	TRBV7-3	CASSAGRNTEAFF
TRBJ2-7	TRBV30	CAWSVRYEQYF
TRBJ1-2	TRBV9	CASSVGQRNSNYGYTF
TRBJ2-1	TRBV7-2	CASSLAPGNEQFF
TRBJ1-5	TRBV19	CASSIGTNQHF